Detailed here is one T cell receptor beta chain. Its antigen target is currently unknown. One base away there is no much larger clone; base qualities are not given. The CDR3 numbers 15 residues from cysteine through phenylalanine. This entry keeps only the CDR3 DNA: 45 bases, framed from base 1. The germline V gene gives CDR1 as SGHTA and CDR2 as FQGNSA. V is trimmed back by 4 bases and J by 4 bases, and the junction contains 5 bases that no gene match accounts for. The entry originates in a study of cytomegalovirus exposure and HLA in healthy donors (dated 2017 in TCRdb). With regard to the full study: According to a later analysis, one platform produced both the approximately 110 validation repertoires and the 620 or so repertoires of the first cohort. A separate validation cohort of 100 to 150 different subjects was used in addition to the roughly 620-subject first cohort. The study aimed to test whether signatures of past pathogen exposure could be identified by cataloging public T cell receptors. To predict cytomegalovirus infection status, the study combined high-throughput TCR immunosequencing, statistical association of individual TCRs with disease status, and machine learning. The research as a whole found: In a later analysis, TCRs clustered in the first cohort were found to also tend to co-occur in the approximately 110 validation repertoires, with 90% to 95% of cluster scores above 0. In vitro tests confirmed that three of the cytomegalovirus-associated TCR beta chains recognize cytomegalovirus antigens. Cytomegalovirus status was reported to be diagnosed by the classifier with high specificity and sensitivity in both the original and validation cohorts. The validation cohort had no HLA typing available for a later analysis, so co-occurrence within that cohort was assessed over all 110 or so repertoires. While some public TCRs were present in many individuals, most TCR sequences turned up only very rarely across donors. The authors suggested that the approach could potentially be generalized to other disease states and immunological phenotypes. The study listed 150 to 200 TCR beta chains as associated with cytomegalovirus.

The donors were included in the validation cohort of over a hundred subjects, a group kept apart from the approximately 700-subject first cohort. Library generation was performed with the immunoSEQ multiplex PCR assay. The paper's data handling went like this. A statistical classification framework was developed to diagnose cytomegalovirus status using the catalog of TCR beta chain sequences. Imported from immuneACCESS, the table was reduced by TCRdb to in-frame sequences with V and J called. These copies leave out some clones; in studies compared against another copy, an unresolved V gene accounts for under half, and the cause of the remainder is not known. Clone size and V and J calls were adopted from that table, with D and trimming inferred from the DNA. A total of about 140,000 clones appear in this sample, just over 85% of them only once. 7.5% to 8.5% of the sample belongs to the ten largest clones.

The sequencing sample was made of PBMCs. This sequence was found in a woman between 18 and 29 years old in good health and CMV-seropositive. The sequence joins TRBV7-2 to TRBJ2-3, with 10 central nucleotides matching TRBD2. For the CDR3, the sequence is CASSSSGGVADTQYF. The sequenced DNA is TGTGCCAGCAGCTCCAGCGGGGGGGTTGCAGATACGCAGTATTTT.